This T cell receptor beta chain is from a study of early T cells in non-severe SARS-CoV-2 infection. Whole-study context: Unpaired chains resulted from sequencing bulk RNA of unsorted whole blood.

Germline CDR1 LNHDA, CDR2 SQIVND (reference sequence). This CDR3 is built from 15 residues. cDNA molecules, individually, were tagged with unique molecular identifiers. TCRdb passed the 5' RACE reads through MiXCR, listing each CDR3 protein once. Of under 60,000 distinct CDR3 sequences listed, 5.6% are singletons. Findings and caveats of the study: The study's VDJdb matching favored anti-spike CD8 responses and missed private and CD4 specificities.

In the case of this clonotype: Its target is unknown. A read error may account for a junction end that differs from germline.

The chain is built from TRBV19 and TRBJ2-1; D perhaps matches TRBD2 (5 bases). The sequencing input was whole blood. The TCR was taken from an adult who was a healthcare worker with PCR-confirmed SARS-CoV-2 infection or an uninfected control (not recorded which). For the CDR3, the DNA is TGTGCCAGTAGTACTACGGTGGGAGTCTACAATGGGCAGTTCTTC. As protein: CASSTTVGVYNGQFF.